The rows below give T cell receptor beta chains drawn from one sample of a study of blood T cell repertoires in COVID-19. Produced via immunoSEQ multiplex PCR; TCRdb's table is partial and in-frame only. The sample records under 300,000 clones, 75% to 95% being singletons. Sequencing was done on a sample of PBMCs or T cells enriched from blood (not recorded which). The receptors derive from a young woman who had recovered from COVID-19. The CDR3 runs from the conserved cysteine through the conserved F or W. The D gene is left open where the match is weak. Clone size is stated in some rows and not others, as once, few, many or a class when expanded.

CASRRRGAGPDTQYF TGTGCCAGCAGACGGAGGGGAGCCGGCCCAGATACGCAGTATTTT TRBV14 NA TRBJ2-3 NA
CASTRSRGGYGYTF TGTGCCAGTACCCGGAGCAGGGGTGGGTATGGCTACACCTTC TRBV19 NA TRBJ1-2 NA
CASSLQGSDEKLFF TGCGCCAGCAGCTTGCAGGGAAGTGATGAAAAACTGTTTTTT TRBV5-1 NA TRBJ1-4 NA
CASRYTTGANTEAFF TGTGCCAGCAGATACACGACAGGGGCTAACACTGAAGCTTTCTTT TRBV5-4 NA TRBJ1-1 TRBD1
CASSPLQGDGYTF TGTGCCAGCAGTCCTCTCCAGGGGGACGGCTACACCTTC TRBV12-3/TRBV12-4 NA TRBJ1-2 TRBD1
CATRGQWGNTIYF TGTGCCACCAGAGGACAGTGGGGAAACACCATATATTTT TRBV15 NA TRBJ1-3 NA
CASSLSGKQYF TGTGCCAGCAGCCTTTCAGGCAAGCAGTACTTC TRBV25-1 NA TRBJ2-7 NA
CASSQVGRKAFF TGCGCCAGCAGCCAAGTCGGCAGGAAAGCTTTCTTT TRBV4-1 NA TRBJ1-1 NA
CASSRRGSLFF TGTGCCAGCAGTCGGAGAGGTAGCCTGTTTTTT TRBV28 NA TRBJ1-4 NA
CASSQTGGATEAFF TGTGCCAGCAGTCAGACAGGGGGCGCAACTGAAGCTTTCTTT TRBV7-8 once TRBJ1-1 TRBD1
CASSLSEDGTEAFF TGTGCCAGCAGCTTAAGCGAGGATGGCACTGAAGCTTTCTTT TRBV11-3 NA TRBJ1-1 NA
CASSVGQGLDGYTF TGTGCCAGCAGCGTTGGACAGGGGCTGGATGGCTACACCTTC TRBV9 NA TRBJ1-2 TRBD1
CASSTIPGLSMTDTQYF TGTGCCAGCAGCACCATTCCGGGACTTAGCATGACAGATACGCAGTATTTT TRBV7-3 NA TRBJ2-3 NA
CASGQGHQETQYF TGTGCCAGCGGACAGGGACACCAAGAGACCCAGTACTTC TRBV28 NA TRBJ2-5 TRBD1
CASSFGTGVAFF TGTGCCAGCAGTTTCGGGACAGGGGTCGCTTTCTTT TRBV12-3/TRBV12-4 NA TRBJ1-1 TRBD1
CASSYSKGQGVNTEAFF TGTGCCAGCAGTTACTCGAAGGGACAGGGGGTTAACACTGAAGCTTTCTTT TRBV6-2/TRBV6-3 NA TRBJ1-1 TRBD1
CSVEGRGRYWNTEAFF TGCAGCGTTGAAGGAAGGGGCCGATATTGGAACACTGAAGCTTTCTTT TRBV29-1 NA TRBJ1-1 NA
CSVPDRAGEQYF TGCAGCGTTCCCGACAGGGCGGGCGAGCAGTACTTC TRBV29-1 NA TRBJ2-7 TRBD1
CSGGGRQETQYF TGCAGCGGGGGGGGGCGACAAGAGACCCAGTACTTC TRBV29-1 once TRBJ2-5 NA
CASKAGGTYEQYF TGTGCCAGCAAAGCCGGGGGGACCTACGAGCAGTACTTC TRBV11-2 NA TRBJ2-7 TRBD2
CASSSLAGGYEQFF TGTGCCAGCAGCTCCCTAGCGGGGGGTTATGAGCAGTTCTTC TRBV11-3 NA TRBJ2-1 TRBD2
CASSQRGGAANTQYF TGTGCCAGCAGCCAACGCGGGGGGGCCGCGAATACGCAGTATTTT TRBV3-1/TRBV3-2 NA TRBJ2-3 TRBD2
CASSQPGHEQYF TGTGCCAGCAGCCAACCTGGGCACGAGCAGTACTTC TRBV3-1/TRBV3-2 once TRBJ2-7 NA
CASSESSGGLNTEAFF TGTGCCAGCAGTGAAAGCTCAGGGGGCTTGAACACTGAAGCTTTCTTT TRBV2 once TRBJ1-1 TRBD1
CASSIYPRPGQSNTGELFF TGTGCCAGTAGTATATATCCCCGGCCCGGACAGTCGAACACCGGGGAGCTGTTTTTT TRBV19 NA TRBJ2-2 NA
CASSPFLNEKLFF TGCGCCAGCAGCCCGTTTTTAAATGAAAAACTGTTTTTT TRBV4-3 NA TRBJ1-4 NA
CASSVVADSTDTQYF TGTGCCAGCAGCGTAGTGGCGGATAGCACAGATACGCAGTATTTT TRBV9 NA TRBJ2-3 NA
CASSLYSGPNEQFF TGTGCCAGCAGCTTATATTCAGGGCCCAATGAGCAGTTCTTC TRBV11-2 NA TRBJ2-1 NA
CASSVNPSEGTFYEQYF TGTGCCAGCAGCGTCAACCCCTCCGAGGGAACTTTCTACGAGCAGTACTTC TRBV9 NA TRBJ2-7 NA
CATSLYRDRGFGNTIYF TGTGCCACCAGCCTATACCGGGACAGGGGGTTTGGAAACACCATATATTTT TRBV28 NA TRBJ1-3 TRBD1
CASSLQGAGNQPQHF TGTGCCAGCAGTTTGCAGGGGGCTGGGAATCAGCCCCAGCATTTT TRBV6-5 once TRBJ1-5 TRBD1
CASSRRGDRANYGYTF TGTGCCAGCAGCCGCCGCGGGGACAGGGCTAACTATGGCTACACCTTC TRBV9 NA TRBJ1-2 TRBD1
CATSDFRGDGYTF TGTGCCACCAGTGATTTCCGGGGGGATGGCTACACCTTC TRBV24-1 NA TRBJ1-2 NA
CASRTNEGQFNQPQHF TGTGCCAGTAGAACCAATGAGGGACAGTTCAATCAGCCCCAGCATTTT TRBV19 NA TRBJ1-5 TRBD1
CASSFLTKSYNEQFF TGTGCCAGCAGCTTCCTAACTAAGTCCTACAATGAGCAGTTCTTC TRBV7-3 once TRBJ2-1 NA
CASSLGDNRDYNSPLHF TGTGCCAGCAGCTTGGGGGACAACAGGGACTATAATTCACCCCTCCACTTT TRBV5-4 NA TRBJ1-6 NA
CASSTLEGGVSTPKAFF TGTGCCAGCAGCACCCTAGAGGGGGGGGTTTCTACACCAAAAGCTTTCTTT TRBV7-6 NA TRBJ1-1 NA
CASSFYTYEQYF TGTGCCAGCAGCTTTTACACCTACGAGCAGTACTTC TRBV5-6 NA TRBJ2-7 NA
CASSLLEGARYGYTF TGTGCCAGCAGCTTGTTGGAGGGGGCGAGGTATGGCTACACCTTC TRBV5-6 NA TRBJ1-2 TRBD1
CASSWTGDMNTEAFF TGTGCCAGCAGTTGGACAGGAGATATGAACACTGAAGCTTTCTTT TRBV6-5 NA TRBJ1-1 TRBD1
CASSLREEFYNEQFF TGTGCCAGCAGCTTGAGGGAGGAGTTCTACAATGAGCAGTTCTTC TRBV5-6 NA TRBJ2-1 NA
CASSREGGSVQPQHF TGCGCCAGCAGCCGGGAAGGGGGTTCGGTTCAGCCCCAGCATTTT TRBV4-1 NA TRBJ1-5 NA
CASSPLRDRQAFF TGTGCCAGCTCACCGCTCCGGGACAGACAAGCTTTCTTT TRBV18 NA TRBJ1-1 TRBD1
CATSSTGNPTDTQYF TGTGCCACCAGTAGTACAGGGAACCCCACAGATACGCAGTATTTT TRBV24-1 NA TRBJ2-3 NA
CASSQSRTSGNEQFF TGCGCCAGCAGCCAATCTAGGACTAGCGGGAATGAGCAGTTCTTC TRBV4-3 NA TRBJ2-1 TRBD2
CASSLVPGLTDTQYF TGTGCCAGCAGCTTAGTTCCAGGGCTGACAGATACGCAGTATTTT TRBV7-8 once TRBJ2-3 NA
CASSRLARSGTEAFF TGTGCCAGCAGCCGCTTGGCCCGCAGCGGCACTGAAGCTTTCTTT TRBV28 NA TRBJ1-1 NA
CASSTRTGGQNSPLHF TGCGCCAGCAGCACCCGGACAGGGGGCCAAAATTCACCCCTCCACTTT TRBV5-1 NA TRBJ1-6 TRBD1
CASSVVPTSGRGEQFF TGTGCCAGCAGCGTAGTCCCCACTAGTGGCCGGGGTGAGCAGTTCTTC TRBV9 once TRBJ2-1 NA
CASSTGGLDGITGELFF TGTGCCAGCAGCACAGGGGGGCTAGATGGGATCACCGGGGAGCTGTTTTTT TRBV11-3 NA TRBJ2-2 TRBD1
CASSVTTGGTEAFF TGCGCCAGCAGCGTTACAACAGGGGGCACTGAAGCTTTCTTT TRBV5-1 NA TRBJ1-1 TRBD1